This is a list of T cell receptor beta chains from one sample in a study of molecular identifiers for immune sequencing clone quantification. MiXCR, run by TCRdb on the PCR reads, gives a single entry per CDR3 protein. The data contain about 320,000 distinct CDR3 sequences, roughly 24% of them singletons. What was sequenced was naive CD8+ T cells from blood, with Jurkat cell RNA spiked in. The receptors here all came from a human donor in good health. Some libraries in this study had Jurkat cell RNA spiked in. The CDR3 runs from the conserved cysteine through the conserved F or W. The D gene is left open where the match is weak. Some rows mark clone size as missing; the rest say once, few, many or name a class of expanded clone.

length: 16
V: TRBV7-9
J: TRBJ2-1
D: TRBD1
size: many
DNA: TGTGCCAGCAGCTTAAGAACCGGGACAGTCTACAATGAGCAGTTCTTC
CDR3: CASSLRTGTVYNEQFF

length: 17
V: TRBV13
J: TRBJ1-2
D: .
size: .
DNA: TGTGCCAGCAGCTTAGGCTACGGGGTCCCCTCGGGAGATGGCAACCCCTTC
CDR3: CASSLGYGVPSGDGNPF

length: 15
V: TRBV29-1
J: TRBJ2-3
D: TRBD2
size: many
DNA: TGCAGCATAGACTATAGCGGGACGTCCACAGATACGCAGTATTTT
CDR3: CSIDYSGTSTDTQYF

length: 12
V: TRBV29-1
J: TRBJ1-1
D: .
size: many
DNA: TGCAGCGTTGAAGGGGGCAGACTTGAAGCTTTCTTT
CDR3: CSVEGGRLEAFF

length: 15
V: TRBV24-1
J: TRBJ2-3
D: .
size: many
DNA: TGTGCCACCAGTGATCGGGACTCGAGCACAGATACGCAGTATTTT
CDR3: CATSDRDSSTDTQYF

length: 16
V: TRBV5-1
J: TRBJ1-1
D: .
size: many
DNA: TGCGCCAGCAGCTTAATACCGGGACCAAAAACGGTTGAAGCTTTCTTT
CDR3: CASSLIPGPKTVEAFF

length: 13
V: TRBV11-1
J: TRBJ2-7
D: .
size: .
DNA: TGTGCCAGCAGCTTAGGGCTACTCTACGAGCAGTACTTC
CDR3: CASSLGLLYEQYF

length: 14
V: TRBV10-3
J: TRBJ2-2
D: .
size: few
DNA: TGTGCCATCACTGAAACAGGGTTTTCCGGGGAGCTGTTTTTT
CDR3: CAITETGFSGELFF

length: 18
V: TRBV4-3
J: TRBJ2-7
D: .
size: .
DNA: TGCGCCAGCAGCCGAGATAGGACTCGGGCGGTAAGCTCCTACGAGCAGTACTTC
CDR3: CASSRDRTRAVSSYEQYF

length: 15
V: TRBV5-8
J: TRBJ2-7
D: TRBD1
size: few
DNA: TGTGCCAGCAGCCCCGGGACAGGGGTGGGGGACGAGCAGTGCTTC
CDR3: CASSPGTGVGDEQCF

length: 17
V: TRBV19
J: TRBJ2-3
D: TRBD2
size: few
DNA: TGTGCCAGTACCCCCTCCACACTAGCGGGAGGGCCAGATACGCAGTATTTT
CDR3: CASTPSTLAGGPDTQYF

length: 13
V: TRBV14
J: TRBJ2-7
D: TRBD2
size: .
DNA: TGTGCCAGCAGCCAAGCCCCCTTTGGCGGGAGTGTATTC
CDR3: CASSQAPFGGSVF

length: 13
V: TRBV4-3
J: TRBJ1-1
D: .
size: once
DNA: TGCGCCAGCAGCCAAGACTTGAACACTGAAGCTTTATTT
CDR3: CASSQDLNTEALF

length: 15
V: TRBV6-5
J: TRBJ2-7
D: .
size: .
DNA: TGTGCCAGCAGTTACTCGGGGACACTGAACTACGAGCAGTACTTC
CDR3: CASSYSGTLNYEQYF

length: 15
V: TRBV7-9
J: TRBJ1-1
D: .
size: .
DNA: TGTGCCAGCAGGTCCGGTTTGGGCTTGAACACTGAAGCTTTCTTT
CDR3: CASRSGLGLNTEAFF

length: 14
V: TRBV7-2
J: TRBJ2-3
D: TRBD2
size: .
DNA: TGTGCCAGCAACGTACTAGCGGAGGAGGATACGCAGTATTTT
CDR3: CASNVLAEEDTQYF

length: 17
V: TRBV28
J: TRBJ2-4
D: TRBD2
size: .
DNA: TGTGCCAGCAGTTTACGAACTAGCGGGAGGGCCAAAAACATTCAGTACTTC
CDR3: CASSLRTSGRAKNIQYF